This T cell receptor (beta chain) was found in a study of response to subunit inactivated influenza vaccine. General study points: Every seasonal influenza vaccination brings in few new T cells, the authors suggested.

One entry per CDR3 protein, called by TCRdb with MiXCR from the RT-PCR reads. In the table there are 300,000 to 350,000 distinct CDR3 sequences, roughly 22% of which are singletons. The table lists this clonotype with a few counts. The antigen is unknown. V lost 4 bases and J 1 base, leaving 13 bases between the germline ends. There are 15 residues in the CDR3. Per the germline V gene, CDR1 is SNHLY and CDR2 is FYNNEI. The V and J genes are TRBV2 and TRBJ2-5, with TRBD1 as a possible D gene (6 bases). The receptor was isolated from a man between 50 and 69 years old who received an inactivated influenza vaccine. This sample comprised PBMCs from blood, obtained approximately 20 months after vaccination. In DNA, the CDR3 is TGTGCCAGCAGTGGCTTAGGACAGTCCCAAGAGACCCAGTACTTC. This encodes CASSGLGQSQETQYF.